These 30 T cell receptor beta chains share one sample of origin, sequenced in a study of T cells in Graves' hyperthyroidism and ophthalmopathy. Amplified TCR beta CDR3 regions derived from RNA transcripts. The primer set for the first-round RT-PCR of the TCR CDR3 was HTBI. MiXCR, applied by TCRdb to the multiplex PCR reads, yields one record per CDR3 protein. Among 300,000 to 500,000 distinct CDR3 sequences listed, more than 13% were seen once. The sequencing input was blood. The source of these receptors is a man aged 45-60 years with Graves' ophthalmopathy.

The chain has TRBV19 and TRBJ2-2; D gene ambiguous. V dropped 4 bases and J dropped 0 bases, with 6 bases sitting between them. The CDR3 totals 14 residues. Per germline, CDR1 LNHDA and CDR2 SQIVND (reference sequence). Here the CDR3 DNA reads TGTGCCAGTAGTACTGTATCGAACACCGGGGAGCTGTTTTTT. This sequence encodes CASSTVSNTGELFF.

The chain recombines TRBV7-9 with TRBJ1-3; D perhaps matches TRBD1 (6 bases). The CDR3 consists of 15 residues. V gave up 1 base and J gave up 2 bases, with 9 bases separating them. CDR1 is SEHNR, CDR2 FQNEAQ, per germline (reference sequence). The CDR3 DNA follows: TGTGCCAGCAGCTTAGTACAGGGTACTGGAAACACCATATATTTT. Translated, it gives CASSLVQGTGNTIYF.

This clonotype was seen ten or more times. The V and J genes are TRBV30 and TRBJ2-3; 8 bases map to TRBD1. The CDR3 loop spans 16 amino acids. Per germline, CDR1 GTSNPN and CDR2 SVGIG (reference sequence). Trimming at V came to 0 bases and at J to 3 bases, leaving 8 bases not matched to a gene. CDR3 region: CAWSVYGQGATDTQYF. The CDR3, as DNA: TGTGCCTGGAGTGTATACGGACAGGGTGCGACAGATACGCAGTATTTT.

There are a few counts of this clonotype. The CDR3 nucleotides are TGTGCCAGCAGCCAGGGGGCTCCAATAGGGAGCACTGAAGCTTTCTTT. Amino acids: CASSQGAPIGSTEAFF. The rearrangement links TRBV14 to TRBJ1-1; weak D call: TRBD1 (6 bases). Trimming removed 3 bases at V and 4 bases at J, with 18 bases between. This CDR3 comprises 16 residues. Germline V gene sequence: CDR1 SGHDN, CDR2 FVKESK.

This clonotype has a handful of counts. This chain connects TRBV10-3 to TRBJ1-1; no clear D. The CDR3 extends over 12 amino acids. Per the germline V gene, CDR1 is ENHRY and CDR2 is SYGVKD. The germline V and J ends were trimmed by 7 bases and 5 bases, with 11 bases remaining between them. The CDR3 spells CAIKDFVTEAFF. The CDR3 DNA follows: TGTGCCATCAAGGATTTTGTAACTGAAGCTTTCTTT.

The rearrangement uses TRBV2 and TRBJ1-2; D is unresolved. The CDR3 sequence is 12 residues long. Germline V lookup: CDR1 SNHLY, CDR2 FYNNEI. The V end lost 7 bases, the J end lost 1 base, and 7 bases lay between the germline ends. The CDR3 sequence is CASITFNYGYTF. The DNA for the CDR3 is TGTGCCAGCATAACTTTTAACTATGGCTACACCTTC.

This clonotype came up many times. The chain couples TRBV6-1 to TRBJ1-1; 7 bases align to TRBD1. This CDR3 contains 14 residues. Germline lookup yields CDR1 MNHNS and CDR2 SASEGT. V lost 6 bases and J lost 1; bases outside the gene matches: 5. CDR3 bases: TGTGCCAGCAGCCCGGGACAGAAGAACACTGAAGCTTTCTTT. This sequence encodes CASSPGQKNTEAFF.

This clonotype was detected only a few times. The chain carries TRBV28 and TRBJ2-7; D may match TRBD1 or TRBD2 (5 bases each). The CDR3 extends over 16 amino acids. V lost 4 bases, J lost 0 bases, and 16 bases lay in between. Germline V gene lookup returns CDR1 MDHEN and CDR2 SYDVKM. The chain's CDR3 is CASSSIGTESSYEQYF. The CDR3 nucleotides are TGTGCCAGCAGTTCCATCGGGACGGAGAGCTCCTACGAGCAGTACTTC.

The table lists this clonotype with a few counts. The CDR3 region is CASSYPREMQYF. The CDR3 DNA reads as TGTGCCAGCAGTTACCCCCGGGAGATGCAGTACTTC. This chain links TRBV6-5 with TRBJ2-7, with D maybe TRBD2 (6 bases). V lost 2 bases and J lost 9, with 11 bases in between. CDR1 is MNHEY, CDR2 SVGAGI, per germline. The CDR3 contains 12 residues.

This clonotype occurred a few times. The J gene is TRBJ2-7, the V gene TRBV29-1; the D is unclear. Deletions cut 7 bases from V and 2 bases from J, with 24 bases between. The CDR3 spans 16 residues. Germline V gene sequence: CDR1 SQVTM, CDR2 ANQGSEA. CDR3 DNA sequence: TGCAGCGAGAGCCGGGCCGCCCCTAGGCCCACCTACGAGCAGTACTTC. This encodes CSESRAAPRPTYEQYF.

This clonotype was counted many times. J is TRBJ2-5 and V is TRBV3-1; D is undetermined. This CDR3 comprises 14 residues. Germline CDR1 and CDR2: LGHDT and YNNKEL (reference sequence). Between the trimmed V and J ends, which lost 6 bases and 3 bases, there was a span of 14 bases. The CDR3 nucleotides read TGTGCCAGCAGATTACGTTTTTCGGAAGAGACCCAGTACTTC. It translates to CASRLRFSEETQYF.

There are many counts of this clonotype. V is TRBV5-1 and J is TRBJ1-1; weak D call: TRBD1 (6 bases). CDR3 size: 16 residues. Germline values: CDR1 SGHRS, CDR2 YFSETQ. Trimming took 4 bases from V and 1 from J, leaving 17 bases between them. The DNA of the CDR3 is TGCGCCAGCAGCCCGGGGGGGGTGACAGGGAACACTGAAGCTTTCTTT. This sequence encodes CASSPGGVTGNTEAFF.

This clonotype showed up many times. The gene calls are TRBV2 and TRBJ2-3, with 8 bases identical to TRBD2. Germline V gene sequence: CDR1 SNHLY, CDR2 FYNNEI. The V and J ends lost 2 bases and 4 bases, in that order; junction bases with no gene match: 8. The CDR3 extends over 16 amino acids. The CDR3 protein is CASSESGTGRADTQYF. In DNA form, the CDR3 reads TGTGCCAGCAGTGAAAGCGGGACCGGGAGGGCAGATACGCAGTATTTT.

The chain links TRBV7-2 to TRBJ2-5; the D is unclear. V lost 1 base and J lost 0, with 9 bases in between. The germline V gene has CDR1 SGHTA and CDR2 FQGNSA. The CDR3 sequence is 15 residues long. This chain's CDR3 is CASSLGREYQETQYF. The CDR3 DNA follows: TGTGCCAGCAGCTTAGGAAGAGAGTACCAAGAGACCCAGTACTTC.

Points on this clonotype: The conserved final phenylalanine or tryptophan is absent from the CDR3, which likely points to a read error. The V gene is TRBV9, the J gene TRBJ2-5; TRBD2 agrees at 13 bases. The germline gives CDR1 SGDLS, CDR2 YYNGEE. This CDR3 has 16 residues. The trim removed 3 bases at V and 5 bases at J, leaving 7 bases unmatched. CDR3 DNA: TGTGCCAGCAGCGCCGGACTAGCGGGAGACAGGGAGACCCAGTACTCC. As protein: CASSAGLAGDRETQYS.

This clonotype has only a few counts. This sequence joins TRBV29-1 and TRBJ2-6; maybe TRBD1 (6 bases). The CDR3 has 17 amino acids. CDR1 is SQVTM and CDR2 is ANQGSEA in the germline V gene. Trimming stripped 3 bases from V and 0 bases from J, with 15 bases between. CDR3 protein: CSVDEGTISSGANVLTF. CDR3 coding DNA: TGCAGCGTTGATGAAGGGACAATCTCCTCTGGGGCCAACGTCCTGACTTTC.

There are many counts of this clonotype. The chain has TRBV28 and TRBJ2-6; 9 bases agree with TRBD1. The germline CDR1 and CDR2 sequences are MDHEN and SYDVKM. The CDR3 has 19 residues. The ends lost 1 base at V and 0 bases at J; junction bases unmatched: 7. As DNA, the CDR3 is TGTGCCAGCAGTTTATTAGGACAGGGGCTCGACTCTGGGGCCAACGTCCTGACTTTC. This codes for CASSLLGQGLDSGANVLTF. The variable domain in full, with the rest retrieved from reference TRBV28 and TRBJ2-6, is DVKVTQSSRYLVKRTGEKVFLECVQDMDHENMFWYRQDPGLGLRLIYFSYDVKMKEKGDIPEGYSVSREKKERFSLILESASTNQTSMYLCASSLLGQGLDSGANVLTFGAGSRLTVL.

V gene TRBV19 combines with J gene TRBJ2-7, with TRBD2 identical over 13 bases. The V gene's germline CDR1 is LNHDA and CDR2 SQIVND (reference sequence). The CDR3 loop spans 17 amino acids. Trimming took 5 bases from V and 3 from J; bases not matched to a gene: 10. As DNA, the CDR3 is TGTGCCAGTAGTCGCCGTCTGGGACTAGCGGGAATCTACGAGCAGTACTTC. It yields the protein CASSRRLGLAGIYEQYF.

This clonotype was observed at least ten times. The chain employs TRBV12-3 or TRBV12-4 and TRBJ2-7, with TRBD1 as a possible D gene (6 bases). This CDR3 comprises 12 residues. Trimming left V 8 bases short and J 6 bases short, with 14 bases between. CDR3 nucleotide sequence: TGTGCCAGCGGCCCAGGGGTCGGCGAGCAGTACTTC. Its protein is CASGPGVGEQYF.

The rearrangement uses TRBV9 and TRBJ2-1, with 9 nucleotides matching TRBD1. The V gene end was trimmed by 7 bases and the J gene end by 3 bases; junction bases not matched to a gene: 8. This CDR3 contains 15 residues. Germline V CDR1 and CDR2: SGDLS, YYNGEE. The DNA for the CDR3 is TGTGCCAGCGCAAACGGACAGGGGAGCTACAATGAGCAGTTCTTC. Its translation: CASANGQGSYNEQFF.

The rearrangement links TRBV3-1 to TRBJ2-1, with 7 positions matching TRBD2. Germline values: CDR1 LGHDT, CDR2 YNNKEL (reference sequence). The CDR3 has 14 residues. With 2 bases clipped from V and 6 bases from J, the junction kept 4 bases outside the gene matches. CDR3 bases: TGTGCCAGCAGCCAAAGAGCGGGGTCCAATGAGCAGTTCTTC. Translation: CASSQRAGSNEQFF.

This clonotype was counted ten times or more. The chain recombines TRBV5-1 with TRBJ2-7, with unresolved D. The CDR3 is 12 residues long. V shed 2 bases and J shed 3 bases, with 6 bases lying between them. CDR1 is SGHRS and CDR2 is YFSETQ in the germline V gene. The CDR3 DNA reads TGCGCCAGCAGCTTAAACGGCTACGAGCAGTACTTC. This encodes CASSLNGYEQYF.

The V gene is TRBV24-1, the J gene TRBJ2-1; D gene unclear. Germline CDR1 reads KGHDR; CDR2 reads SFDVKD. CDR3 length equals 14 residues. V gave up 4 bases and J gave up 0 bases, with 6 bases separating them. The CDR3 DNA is TGTGCCACCAGTGACCGGAGCTCCTACAATGAGCAGTTCTTC. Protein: CATSDRSSYNEQFF.

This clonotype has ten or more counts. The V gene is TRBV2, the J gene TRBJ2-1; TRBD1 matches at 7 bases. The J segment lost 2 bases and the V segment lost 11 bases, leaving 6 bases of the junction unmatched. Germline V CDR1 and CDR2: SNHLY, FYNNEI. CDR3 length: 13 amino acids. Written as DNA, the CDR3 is TGTGCCCACCGGGACAGACCCTACAATGAGCAGTTCTTC. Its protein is CAHRDRPYNEQFF.

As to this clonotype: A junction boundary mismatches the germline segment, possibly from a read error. For the CDR3, the DNA is TGCAGCGTTGAAGGCGAACTAGCGGGCGGCCTCTCCTACAATGAGCAGCTCTTC. Its translation: CSVEGELAGGLSYNEQLF. The chain couples TRBV29-1 to TRBJ2-1; 9 bases are shared with TRBD2. CDR1 SQVTM and CDR2 ANQGSEA come from the germline V gene. The CDR3 has 18 residues.

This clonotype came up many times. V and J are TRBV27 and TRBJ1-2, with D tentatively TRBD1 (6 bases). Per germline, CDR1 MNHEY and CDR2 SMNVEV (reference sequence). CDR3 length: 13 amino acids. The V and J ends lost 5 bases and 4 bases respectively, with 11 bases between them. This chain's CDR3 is CASSPTGSYGYTF. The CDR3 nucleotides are TGTGCCAGCAGTCCCACAGGGTCCTATGGCTACACCTTC.

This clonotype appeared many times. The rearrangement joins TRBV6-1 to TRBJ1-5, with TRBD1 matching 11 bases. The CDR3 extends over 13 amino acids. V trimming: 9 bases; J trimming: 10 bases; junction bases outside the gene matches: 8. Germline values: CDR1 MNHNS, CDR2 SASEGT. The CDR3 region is CASSGTGGHPQHF. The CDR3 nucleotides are TGTGCCAGTTCCGGGACAGGGGGTCACCCCCAGCATTTT.

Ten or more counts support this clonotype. The CDR3 DNA is TGTGCCAGCAGGCCACGGACAGGGGTCGTCGAGCAGTACTTC. Translated, it gives CASRPRTGVVEQYF. The V and J genes are TRBV27 and TRBJ2-7, with TRBD1 matching over 9 bases. V dropped 6 bases and J dropped 6; count of bases not matched to a gene: 9. This CDR3 contains 14 residues. Germline CDR1 reads MNHEY; CDR2 reads SMNVEV (reference sequence).

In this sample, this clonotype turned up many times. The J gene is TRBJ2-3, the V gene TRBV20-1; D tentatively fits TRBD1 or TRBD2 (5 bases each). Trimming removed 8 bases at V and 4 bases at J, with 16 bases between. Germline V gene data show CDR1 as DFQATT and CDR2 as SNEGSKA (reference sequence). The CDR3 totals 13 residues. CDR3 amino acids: CSPREGTADTQYF. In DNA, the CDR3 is TGCAGTCCAAGAGAGGGGACCGCAGATACGCAGTATTTT.

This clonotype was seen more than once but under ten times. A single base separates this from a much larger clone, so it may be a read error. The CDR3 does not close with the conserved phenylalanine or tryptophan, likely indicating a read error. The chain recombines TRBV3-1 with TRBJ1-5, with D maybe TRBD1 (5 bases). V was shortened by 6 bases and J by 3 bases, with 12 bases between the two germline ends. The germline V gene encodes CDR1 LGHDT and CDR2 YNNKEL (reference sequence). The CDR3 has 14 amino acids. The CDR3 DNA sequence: TGTGCCAGCAGTTACGGACACGCCAATCAGCCCCAGCATTCT. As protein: CASSYGHANQPQHS.